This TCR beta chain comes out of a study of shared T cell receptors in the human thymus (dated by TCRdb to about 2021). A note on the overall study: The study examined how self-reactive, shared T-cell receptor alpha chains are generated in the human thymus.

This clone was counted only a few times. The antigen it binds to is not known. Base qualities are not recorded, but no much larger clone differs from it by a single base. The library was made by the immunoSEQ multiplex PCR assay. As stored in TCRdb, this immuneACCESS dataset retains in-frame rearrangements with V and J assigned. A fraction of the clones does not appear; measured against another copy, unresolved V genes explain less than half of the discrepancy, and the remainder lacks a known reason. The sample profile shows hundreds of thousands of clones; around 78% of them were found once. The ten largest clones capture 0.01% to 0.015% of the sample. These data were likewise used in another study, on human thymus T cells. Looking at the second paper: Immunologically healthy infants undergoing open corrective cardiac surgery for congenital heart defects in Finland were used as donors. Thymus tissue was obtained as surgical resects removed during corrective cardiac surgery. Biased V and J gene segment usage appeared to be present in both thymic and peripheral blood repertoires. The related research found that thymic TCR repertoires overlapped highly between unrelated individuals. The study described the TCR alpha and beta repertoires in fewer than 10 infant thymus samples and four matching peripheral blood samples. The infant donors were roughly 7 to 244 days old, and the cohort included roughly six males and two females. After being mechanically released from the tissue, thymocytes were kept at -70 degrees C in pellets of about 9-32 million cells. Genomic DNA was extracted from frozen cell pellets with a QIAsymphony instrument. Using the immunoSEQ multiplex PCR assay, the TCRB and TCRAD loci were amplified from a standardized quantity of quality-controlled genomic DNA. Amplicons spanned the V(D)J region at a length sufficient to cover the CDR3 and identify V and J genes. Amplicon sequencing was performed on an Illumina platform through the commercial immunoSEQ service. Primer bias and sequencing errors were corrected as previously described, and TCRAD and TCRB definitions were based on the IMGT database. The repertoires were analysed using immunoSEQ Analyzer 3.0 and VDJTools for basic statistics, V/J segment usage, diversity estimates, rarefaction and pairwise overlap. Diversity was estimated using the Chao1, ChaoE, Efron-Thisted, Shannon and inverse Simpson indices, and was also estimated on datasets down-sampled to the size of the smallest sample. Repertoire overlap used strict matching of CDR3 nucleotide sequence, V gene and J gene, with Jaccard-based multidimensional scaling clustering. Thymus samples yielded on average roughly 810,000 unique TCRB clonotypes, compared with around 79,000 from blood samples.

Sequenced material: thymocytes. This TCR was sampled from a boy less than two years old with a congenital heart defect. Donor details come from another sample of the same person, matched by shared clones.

The nucleotide sequence is given as TGTGCCAGCAGCTTAAGTCGGCAGGGAATAACGGAGCAGTACTTC. Its amino acids are CASSLSRQGITEQYF. The rearranged chain carries TRBV7-9 and TRBJ2-7; a tentative D call is TRBD1 (5 bases match). Reading the germline V gene (reference sequence) gives CDR1 SEHNR and CDR2 FQNEAQ. Between the V and J ends, shortened by 2 bases and 7 bases respectively, the junction contains 18 bases. From the cysteine through the phenylalanine, the CDR3 covers 15 amino acids. The entry retains the CDR3 DNA only, 45 bases that are in frame from base 1.